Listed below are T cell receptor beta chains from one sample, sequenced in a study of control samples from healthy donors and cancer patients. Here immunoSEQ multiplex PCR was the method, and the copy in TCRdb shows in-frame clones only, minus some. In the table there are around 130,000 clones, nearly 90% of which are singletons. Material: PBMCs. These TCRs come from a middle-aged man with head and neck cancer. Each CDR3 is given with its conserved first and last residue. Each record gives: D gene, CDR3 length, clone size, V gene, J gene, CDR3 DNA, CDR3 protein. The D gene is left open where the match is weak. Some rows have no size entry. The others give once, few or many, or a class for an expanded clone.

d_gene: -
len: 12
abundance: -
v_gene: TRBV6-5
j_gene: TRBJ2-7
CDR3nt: TGTGCCAGCACGGACAGCTCCTACGAGCAGTACTTC
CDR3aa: CASTDSSYEQYF

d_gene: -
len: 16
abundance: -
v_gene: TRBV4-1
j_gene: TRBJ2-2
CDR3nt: TGCGCCAGCAGCCAAGGCGGCGTTTACTCTTCCGGGGAGCTGTTTTTT
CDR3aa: CASSQGGVYSSGELFF

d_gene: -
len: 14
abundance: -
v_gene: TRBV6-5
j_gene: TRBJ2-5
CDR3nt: TGTGCCAGTTCCGAGGGGGGCCGAGGGGAGACCCAGTACTTC
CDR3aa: CASSEGGRGETQYF

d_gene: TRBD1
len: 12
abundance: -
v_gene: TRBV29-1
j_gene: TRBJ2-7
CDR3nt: TGCAGCGGGCGGACAGGGAACTACGAGCAGTACTTC
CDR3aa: CSGRTGNYEQYF

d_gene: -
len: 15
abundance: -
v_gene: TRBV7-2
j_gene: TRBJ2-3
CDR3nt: TGTGCCAGCAGCTTAGATCACAGGGTCACAGATACGCAGTATTTT
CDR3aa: CASSLDHRVTDTQYF

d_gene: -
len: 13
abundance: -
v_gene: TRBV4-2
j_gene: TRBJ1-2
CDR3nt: TGTGCCAGCAGCCCCCGGGCGGGGGATGGCTACACCTTC
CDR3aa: CASSPRAGDGYTF

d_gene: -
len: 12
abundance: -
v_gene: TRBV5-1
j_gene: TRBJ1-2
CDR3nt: TGCGCCAGCAGCTCAGGGGTCTATGGCTACACCTTC
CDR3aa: CASSSGVYGYTF

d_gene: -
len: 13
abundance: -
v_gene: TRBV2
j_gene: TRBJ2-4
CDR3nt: TGTGCCAGCAGTTTGGACAACCGAAACATTCAGTACTTC
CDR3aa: CASSLDNRNIQYF

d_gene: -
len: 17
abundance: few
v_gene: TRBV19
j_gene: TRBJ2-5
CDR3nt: TGTGCCAGTAGTCTCACAGACAGGTCCACGGCCCAAGAGACCCAGTACTTC
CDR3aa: CASSLTDRSTAQETQYF

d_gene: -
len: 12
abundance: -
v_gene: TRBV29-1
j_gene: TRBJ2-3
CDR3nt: TGCAGCGTTGAGGCCACGACAGATACGCAGTATTTT
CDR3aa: CSVEATTDTQYF

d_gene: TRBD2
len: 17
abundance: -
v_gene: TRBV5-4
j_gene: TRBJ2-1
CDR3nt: TGTGCCAGCAGCCCGAACCCAATCAGGACTAGAGAAAATGAGCAGTTCTTC
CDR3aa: CASSPNPIRTRENEQFF

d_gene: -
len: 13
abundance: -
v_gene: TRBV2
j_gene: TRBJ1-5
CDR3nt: TGTGCCAGCAGGGGCAGGGAGGGTCAGCCCCAGCATTTT
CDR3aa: CASRGREGQPQHF

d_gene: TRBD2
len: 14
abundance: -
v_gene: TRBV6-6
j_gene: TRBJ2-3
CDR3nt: TGTGCCAGCAGTTTAGCGGGAGCCACAGATACGCAGTATTTT
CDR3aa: CASSLAGATDTQYF

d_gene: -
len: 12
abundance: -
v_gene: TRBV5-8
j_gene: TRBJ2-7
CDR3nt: TGTGCCAGCAGCCGGGGACCTTACGAGCAGTACTTC
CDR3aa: CASSRGPYEQYF

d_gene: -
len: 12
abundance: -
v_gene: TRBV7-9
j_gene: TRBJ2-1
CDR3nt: TGTGCCAGCAGTTCAATTAACAATGAGCAGTTCTTC
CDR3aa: CASSSINNEQFF

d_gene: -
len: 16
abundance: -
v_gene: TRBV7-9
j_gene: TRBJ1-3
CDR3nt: TGTGCCAGCAGCTTAGGAGGCGGTGCCCCTGGAAACACCATATATTTT
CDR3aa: CASSLGGGAPGNTIYF

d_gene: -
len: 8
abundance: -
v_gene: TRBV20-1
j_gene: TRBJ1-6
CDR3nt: TGCAGTGTGGGGCCCCTCCACTTT
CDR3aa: CSVGPLHF

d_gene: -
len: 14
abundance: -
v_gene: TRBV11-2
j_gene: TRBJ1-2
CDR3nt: TGTGCCAGCAGCTTCGGACCCACGAGTTATGGCTACACCTTC
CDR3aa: CASSFGPTSYGYTF

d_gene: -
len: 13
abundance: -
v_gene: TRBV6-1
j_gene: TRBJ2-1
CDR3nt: TGTGCCAGCAGTGAAACAGGGTACAATGAGCAGTTCTTC
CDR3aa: CASSETGYNEQFF

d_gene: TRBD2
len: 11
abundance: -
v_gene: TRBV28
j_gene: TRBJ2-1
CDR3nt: TGTGCCAGCACGGGGGGGCAGGGACGGTTCTTC
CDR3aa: CASTGGQGRFF

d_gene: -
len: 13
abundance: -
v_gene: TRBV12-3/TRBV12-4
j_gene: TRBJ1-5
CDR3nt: TGTGCCAGCAGTTCTACAGGAAACCAGCCCCAGCATTTT
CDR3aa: CASSSTGNQPQHF

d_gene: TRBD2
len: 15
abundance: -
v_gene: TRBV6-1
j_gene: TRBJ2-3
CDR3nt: TGTGCCAGCAGTGAGGGACTAGCGAGCACAGATACGCAGTATTTT
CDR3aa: CASSEGLASTDTQYF

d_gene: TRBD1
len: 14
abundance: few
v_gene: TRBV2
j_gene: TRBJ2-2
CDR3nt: TGTGCCAGCAGGCCGGGACAGGGCTCCGGGGAGCTGTTTTTT
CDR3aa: CASRPGQGSGELFF